What follows are 24 T cell receptor beta chains derived from one specimen sequenced in a study of regulatory T cells in long-lasting Graves disease. Time point indicated: newly diagnosed GD, antithyroid drugs for less than 3 months. Generation of the TCR library employed RNA extracted from PBMCs. iRepertoire HTBI primers and Arm-PCR of CDR3 regions built TCR beta libraries. In TCRdb, the multiplex PCR reads were re-called with MiXCR into one record per CDR3 protein. The data contain approximately 400,000 distinct CDR3 sequences, 15% of them singletons. The sample was also linked to a second study, of T cells in Graves' hyperthyroidism and ophthalmopathy.

This sample comprised peripheral blood mononuclear cells (PBMCs), obtained at new diagnosis, from a patient treated with antithyroid drugs. Receptor source: a woman in her 30s with Graves disease.

The sample holds many counts of this clonotype. The chain joins TRBV29-1 to TRBJ2-2; 11 bases agree with TRBD2. Trimming cost V 5 bases and J 5 bases; bases outside gene matches: 16. CDR1 is SQVTM, CDR2 ANQGSEA, per germline. This CDR3 spans 18 amino acids. The CDR3 DNA sequence: TGCAGCGTTCTAAAAATCCGTAGCGGGAGGGACGGAACCGGGGAGCTGTTTTTT. Its translation is CSVLKIRSGRDGTGELFF.

This clonotype was seen repeatedly, ten times or more. The rearrangement uses TRBV2 and TRBJ2-1, with 14 bases identical to TRBD2. V was clipped by 6 bases and J by 7 bases; unmatched bases: 8. This CDR3 region has 16 residues. CDR1 is SNHLY and CDR2 is FYNNEI in the germline V gene. The CDR3 bases are TGTGCCAGCAGGACAGGGACTAGCGGGAGTAGGAATGAGCAGTTCTTC. Amino acid sequence: CASRTGTSGSRNEQFF.

This clonotype appeared many times. The chain has TRBV7-3 and TRBJ1-4; D is uncertain. The CDR3 is 15 residues long. Germline V gene lookup returns CDR1 SGHTA and CDR2 FQGTGA. V was clipped by 2 bases and J by 3 bases, with 10 bases between them. CDR3 nucleotide sequence: TGTGCCAGCAGCTTATACCCCCCCCCTAATGAAAAACTGTTTTTT. This sequence encodes CASSLYPPPNEKLFF. The whole variable domain, remainder taken from reference TRBV7-3 and TRBJ1-4, is GAGVSQTPSNKVTEKGKYVELRCDPISGHTALYWYRQSLGQGPEFLIYFQGTGAADDSGLPNDRFFAVRPEGSVSTLKIQRTERGDSAVYLCASSLYPPPNEKLFFGSGTQLSVL.

This chain joins TRBV10-1 and TRBJ2-1; TRBD2 matches at 11 bases. CDR3 length: 16 residues. Germline CDR1 reads WNHNN; CDR2 reads SYGVQD (reference sequence). J gave up 8 bases and V 4 bases, and 10 bases lay outside the gene matches. As DNA, the CDR3 is TGCGCCAGCAGTGGAGTAGCGGGAGGGCCTCTCGATGAGCAGTTCTTC. Translation gives CASSGVAGGPLDEQFF.

As to this clonotype: Its ends do not fully match the called genes, so a read error is possible. J is TRBJ1-5 and V is TRBV5-1, with no clear D. The CDR3 is made up of 15 amino acids. CDR1 is SGHRS and CDR2 is YFSETQ in the germline V gene. The DNA for the CDR3 is TGTGCCAGCAGCTTTTTGCACTCTAGCAATCAGCCCCAGCATTTT. Amino acids: CASSFLHSSNQPQHF. Using reference TRBV5-1 and TRBJ1-5 for the parts outside the CDR3, the full variable domain is KAGVTQTPRYLIKTRGQQVTLSCSPISGHRSVSWYQQTPGQGLQFLFEYFSETQRNKGNFPGRFSGRQFSNSRSEMNVSTLELGDSALYLCASSFLHSSNQPQHFGDGTRLSIL.

Many counts were recorded for this clonotype. The rearrangement joins TRBV28 to TRBJ2-7, with TRBD1 as a possible D gene (6 bases). CDR3 length equals 15 residues. Germline-derived CDR1 and CDR2 are MDHEN and SYDVKM. The germline V and J ends were trimmed by 5 bases and 3 bases, with 17 bases remaining between them. The CDR3 nucleotides are TGTGCCAGCAGTGAAGGGACAATCCCCTACTACGAGCAGTACTTC. It yields the protein CASSEGTIPYYEQYF.

CDR3: CSVATGGLNYGYTF. CDR3 DNA sequence: TGCAGCGTTGCCACAGGGGGGCTTAACTATGGCTACACCTTC. The chain uses TRBV29-1 and TRBJ1-2; 8 bases agree with TRBD1. Germline-derived CDR1 and CDR2 are SQVTM and ANQGSEA. The V segment lost 4 bases and the J segment 1 base; nucleotides outside the gene matches: 5. The CDR3 consists of 14 residues.

The chain carries TRBV29-1 and TRBJ2-1; 8 nucleotides line up with TRBD1. The length of the CDR3 is 14 residues. Germline V CDR1 and CDR2: SQVTM, ANQGSEA. The trim removed 0 bases at V and 5 bases at J, leaving 3 bases unmatched. For the CDR3, the DNA is TGCAGCGTTGAAGAGCAGGGGGCCCACAATGAGCAGTTCTTC. Residues: CSVEEQGAHNEQFF.

A few counts support this clonotype. This chain uses TRBV15 with TRBJ2-7, with D perhaps TRBD2 (5 bases). V was cut by 0 bases and J by 5 bases, with 14 bases left in between. Germline V gives CDR1 LNHNV, CDR2 YYDKDF (reference sequence). This CDR3 is 15 amino acids long. CDR3 nucleotides: TGTGCCACCAGCAGAGATAGCGTCGTGCGGAACGAGCAGTACTTC. Encoded protein: CATSRDSVVRNEQYF.

This clonotype appeared many times. This CDR3 reads CASSQGGYNEQFF. As DNA, the CDR3 is TGTGCCAGCAGTCAGGGGGGATACAATGAGCAGTTCTTC. This chain joins TRBV13 and TRBJ2-1; D possibly corresponds to TRBD1 (7 bases). Between the trimmed V and J ends, which lost 6 bases and 4 bases, there was a span of 10 bases. CDR1 and CDR2 from the germline V gene are PRHDT and FYEKMQ (reference sequence). The CDR3 runs to 13 residues.

This sequence joins TRBV4-1 and TRBJ2-7, with 7 bases that match TRBD1. Germline lookup yields CDR1 MGHRA and CDR2 YSYEKL. The CDR3 spans 14 residues. Trimming took 0 bases from V and 3 from J; bases not matched to a gene: 2. Here the CDR3 reads CASSQDYRGYEQYF. The CDR3 DNA sequence: TGCGCCAGCAGCCAAGATTACAGGGGCTACGAGCAGTACTTC.

J is TRBJ2-1 and V is TRBV24-1; TRBD1 matches at 9 bases. This CDR3 spans 16 amino acids. CDR1 is KGHDR and CDR2 is SFDVKD in the germline V gene. V trimming: 1 base; J trimming: 6 bases; junction bases outside the gene matches: 6. CDR3 in DNA: TGTGCCACCAGTGATTTCGGGACAGGGAAGGCCAATGAGCAGTTCTTC. Amino acid sequence: CATSDFGTGKANEQFF.

This clonotype was counted ten times or more. This chain uses TRBV2 with TRBJ2-1; tentative D call: TRBD2 (5 bases). The CDR3 is 15 amino acids. V gave up 6 bases and J gave up 4 bases, with 16 bases separating them. The germline V gene has CDR1 SNHLY and CDR2 FYNNEI. In DNA, the CDR3 is TGTGCCAGCAGCCTGCAGGACTCGAGATACAATGAGCAGTTCTTC. Translating it yields CASSLQDSRYNEQFF. Using reference TRBV2 and TRBJ2-1 for the parts outside the CDR3, the full variable domain is EPEVTQTPSHQVTQMGQEVILRCVPISNHLYFYWYRQILGQKVEFLVSFYNNEISEKSEIFDDQFSVERPDGSNFTLKIRSTKLEDSAMYFCASSLQDSRYNEQFFGPGTRLTVL.

This clonotype has a handful of counts. The V call is TRBV6-1, the J call TRBJ2-1; TRBD2 agrees at 8 bases. Per germline, CDR1 MNHNS and CDR2 SASEGT. This CDR3 has 15 residues. V lost 11 bases, J lost 5 bases, and 14 bases stayed unmatched. The CDR3 sequence: CASSGSGVGDNEQFF. CDR3 nucleotide sequence: TGTGCCTCCAGCGGGAGCGGAGTGGGGGACAATGAGCAGTTCTTC.

This chain connects TRBV5-1 to TRBJ2-3; D is unresolved. The CDR3 runs 17 residues. Trimming took 5 bases from V and 4 from J, leaving 23 bases between them. The V gene's germline CDR1 is SGHRS and CDR2 YFSETQ. CDR3 sequence reads: CASSLSHTQPMADTQYF. The CDR3 DNA follows: TGCGCCAGCAGTCTGTCGCATACACAGCCAATGGCAGATACGCAGTATTTT.

This clonotype has ten or more counts. The chain employs TRBV28 and TRBJ1-5; D remains unclear. Germline CDR1 reads MDHEN; CDR2 reads SYDVKM. The CDR3 has 17 residues. Between the trimmed V and J ends, which lost 3 bases and 0 bases, there was a span of 15 bases. The CDR3 loop is CASSLPHGPYSNQPQHF. DNA of the CDR3: TGTGCCAGCAGTTTGCCCCATGGACCTTATAGCAATCAGCCCCAGCATTTT.

The chain joins TRBV5-1 to TRBJ2-1, with a tentative D call TRBD2 (5 bases). The CDR3 extends over 13 amino acids. Germline V gene data show CDR1 as SGHRS and CDR2 as YFSETQ. Trimming took 5 bases from V and 3 from J, leaving 9 bases between them. In DNA form, the CDR3 reads TGCGCCAGCAGGGAGGCGGTCTACAATGAGCAGTTCTTC. Translation: CASREAVYNEQFF.

This clonotype appeared many times. The CDR3 region has the DNA TGTGCCACCAGTGACACGGGACTACAAAACACCGGGGAGCTGTTTTTT. Its protein product is CATSDTGLQNTGELFF. V is TRBV24-1 and J is TRBJ2-2; 7 nucleotides line up with TRBD2. Trimming took 4 bases from V and 2 from J; bases not matched to a gene: 6. This CDR3 is 16 amino acids long. Germline V gene data show CDR1 as KGHDR and CDR2 as SFDVKD.

This clonotype came up many times. This rearrangement joins TRBV5-1 to TRBJ1-1, with D possibly TRBD1 on 6 matching bases. CDR1 is SGHRS, CDR2 YFSETQ, per germline. The germline V and J ends were trimmed by 4 bases and 5 bases, with 15 bases remaining between them. CDR3 length equals 14 residues. CDR3 sequence (DNA): TGCGCCAGCAGCACCCAGGGGAGGCGAACTGAAGCTTTCTTT. This sequence encodes CASSTQGRRTEAFF.

This clonotype was seen ten or more times. This chain joins TRBV7-3 and TRBJ2-2; 7 bases are shared with TRBD1. The germline CDR1 and CDR2 sequences are SGHTA and FQGTGA. V was clipped by 5 bases and J by 6 bases; unmatched bases: 3. CDR3 size: 13 residues. CDR3 in DNA: TGTGCCAGCAGCCAGACAGGGTCCGGGGAGCTGTTTTTT. This codes for CASSQTGSGELFF.

This clonotype came up many times. The chain employs TRBV11-1 and TRBJ1-1, with 8 bases matching TRBD1. The CDR3 is 14 residues long. CDR1 is SGHAT and CDR2 is FQDESV in the germline V gene (reference sequence). Germline trimming cut 4 bases from V and 3 bases from J; bases unmatched to any gene: 4. The CDR3 spells CASSSTGGDTEAFF. In DNA form, the CDR3 reads TGTGCCAGCAGCTCCACAGGGGGGGACACTGAAGCTTTCTTT. Based on the CDR3 plus reference TRBV11-1 and TRBJ1-1, the full variable domain is EAEVAQSPRYKITEKSQAVAFWCDPISGHATLYWYRQILGQGPELLVQFQDESVVDDSQLPKDRFSAERLKGVDSTLKIQPAELGDSAMYLCASSSTGGDTEAFFGQGTRLTVV.

The V gene is TRBV9, the J gene TRBJ2-2; D remains unclear. Trimming shortened V by 4 bases and J by 6 bases, and 19 bases separated the two germline ends. In germline, CDR1 is SGDLS, CDR2 YYNGEE. The CDR3 totals 16 residues. CDR3 nucleotide sequence: TGTGCCAGCAGCCCCAGAGTCGGGCAGACCGCCGGGGAGCTGTTTTTT. The encoded protein is CASSPRVGQTAGELFF.

A remark on this clonotype: This could be a read error, since a much larger clone is one nucleotide away. Since the CDR3 does not end with the conserved phenylalanine or tryptophan, this likely comes from a read error. The chain employs TRBV6-1 and TRBJ2-7; D could derive from TRBD1 or TRBD2 (5 bases each). This CDR3 contains 16 residues. The germline gives CDR1 MNHNS, CDR2 SASEGT. Between the trimmed V and J ends, which lost 4 bases and 1 base, there was a span of 17 bases. DNA for the CDR3: TGTGCCAGCAGTGTAACAGCGACTGGGGGTTCCTACGAGCAGTACATC. This sequence encodes CASSVTATGGSYEQYI.

This clonotype was seen ten or more times. The chain links TRBV7-3 to TRBJ2-2, with D perhaps TRBD2 (7 bases). The V and J ends lost 5 bases and 6 bases respectively, with 19 bases between them. Germline V CDR1 and CDR2: SGHTA, FQGTGA. The CDR3 runs 16 residues. In DNA form, the CDR3 reads TGTGCCAGCAGCCGCGGGGGACAAGTGGGCCCCGGGGAGCTGTTTTTT. Encoded protein: CASSRGGQVGPGELFF.